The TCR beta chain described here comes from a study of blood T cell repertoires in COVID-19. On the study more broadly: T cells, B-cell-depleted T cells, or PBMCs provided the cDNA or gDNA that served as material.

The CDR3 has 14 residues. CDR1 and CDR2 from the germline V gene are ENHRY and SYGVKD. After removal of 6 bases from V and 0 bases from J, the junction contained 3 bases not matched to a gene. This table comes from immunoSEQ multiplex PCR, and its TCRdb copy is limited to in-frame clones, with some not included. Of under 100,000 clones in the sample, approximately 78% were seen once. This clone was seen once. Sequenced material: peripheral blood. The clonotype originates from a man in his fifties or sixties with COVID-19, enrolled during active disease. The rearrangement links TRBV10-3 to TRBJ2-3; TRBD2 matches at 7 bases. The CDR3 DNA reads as TGTGCCATCAGCTCTAGCGGTAGCACAGATACGCAGTATTTT. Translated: CAISSSGSTDTQYF.